This T cell receptor (beta chain) was found in a study of T cell repertoires in cytomegalovirus infection. Note on this clonotype: Its antigen is still unknown.

TCRdb fed the reads into MiXCR, producing one record per CDR3 protein. Altogether about 770,000 distinct CDR3 sequences are present, 29% being singletons, with the ten largest covering less than 15%. Here the sequenced sample was cultured CD8+ T cells from PBMCs, taken from culture after CMV antigen stimulation. This receptor was identified in a human donor in good health (CMV status not recorded). Some clones in this sample may be carry-over from other donors' samples.

CDR3: CASSGGSGGLLGDEQYV. CDR3 sequence (DNA): TGTGCCAGCAGTGGAGGGTCAGGGGGCCTCCTGGGGGACGAGCAGTACGTC. V and J are TRBV6-1 and TRBJ2-7, with 8 bases identical to TRBD1. CDR1 is MNHNS, CDR2 SASEGT, per germline. V lost 4 bases, J lost 5 bases, and 16 bases stayed unmatched. This CDR3 spans 17 amino acids.